This T cell receptor (beta chain) was profiled in a study of T cell responses to AZD1222 COVID-19 vaccine. Study-wide points: Mostly white British, mostly female donors; authors suggested clonal diversity may be underestimated.

The V gene's germline CDR1 is SGHTA and CDR2 FQGNSA. Trimming pared 4 bases from V and 1 base from J, leaving 8 bases between. The CDR3 has 15 amino acids. Assay used: immunoSEQ multiplex PCR; TCRdb lists only in-frame clones, some missing. This sample has about 180,000 clones, with 90% to 95% found just once. This clone was observed once. Its antigen is not known. The sample in question was peripheral blood, obtained 28 days after the second AZD1222 dose. The chain recombines TRBV7-2 with TRBJ2-6; D remains ambiguous. This TCR derives from an adult who received the AZD1222 COVID-19 vaccine. Here the CDR3 DNA reads TGTGCCAGCAGCTCAACCTTGTCTGGGGCCAACGTCCTGACTTTC. Protein product: CASSSTLSGANVLTF.